The clone carrying this TCR beta chain has more than one count but fewer than ten. What it binds is unknown. The sample belongs to a study of early stage breast cancer tumors. General observations from the study: Chain pairing and CD4, CD8 or FOXP3 expression were not captured. Enriched TCRB sequences shared across patients were mostly commonly generated sequences.

TCRdb keeps only in-frame clones here, not all; method: immunoSEQ multiplex PCR. The sample has over a thousand clones; about 77% are singletons. Often roughly 95-320 mg of normal breast tissue was needed for DNA. Sequenced input: normal breast tissue next to the tumor. The TCR originated in a person aged 45 to 59 with breast cancer.

CDR3 in DNA: TGTGCCAGCAGCTCAGTCACTTCCCAAGAGACCCAGTACTTC. Its protein is CASSSVTSQETQYF. The chain has TRBV11-3 and TRBJ2-5; D not certain. Germline loops: CDR1 SGHNT, CDR2 YENEEA. The V gene lost 4 bases and the J gene lost 1 base, with 10 bases spanning the gap. CDR3 length equals 14 residues. Filled out from reference TRBV11-3 and TRBJ2-5, the complete variable domain reads EAGVVQSPRYKIIEKKQPVAFWCNPISGHNTLYWYLQNLGQGPELLIRYENEEAVDDSQLPKDRFSAERLKGVDSTLKIQPAELGDSAVYLCASSSVTSQETQYFGPGTRLLVL.